This TCR beta chain was found in a study of T-cell reconstitution after alpha-beta-depleted transplantation in children. The ends lost 0 bases at V and 4 bases at J; junction bases unmatched: 7. Germline V gives CDR1 SEHNR, CDR2 FQNEAQ (reference sequence). This CDR3 is 16 amino acids long. This clonotype was observed many times. Construction of the TCRbeta library involved unique molecular identifiers. TCRdb re-analysed the PCR reads in MiXCR, keeping a single row per CDR3 protein. The sample carries 250,000 to 400,000 distinct CDR3 sequences, about a quarter recorded once. Sequencing used PBMCs, mostly from graft donor cells, obtained 180 days after TCRalphabeta/CD19-depleted stem cell transplant. The receptor comes from a male patient aged 5 to 17 who had a stem cell transplant for acute lymphoblastic leukemia, so the T cells may come from the graft donor. The genes are TRBV7-9 and TRBJ2-5, with TRBD1 matching over 8 bases. The CDR3: CASSLAAPGGRETQYF. The DNA of the CDR3 is TGTGCCAGCAGCTTAGCGGCGCCAGGGGGCAGAGAGACCCAGTACTTC.